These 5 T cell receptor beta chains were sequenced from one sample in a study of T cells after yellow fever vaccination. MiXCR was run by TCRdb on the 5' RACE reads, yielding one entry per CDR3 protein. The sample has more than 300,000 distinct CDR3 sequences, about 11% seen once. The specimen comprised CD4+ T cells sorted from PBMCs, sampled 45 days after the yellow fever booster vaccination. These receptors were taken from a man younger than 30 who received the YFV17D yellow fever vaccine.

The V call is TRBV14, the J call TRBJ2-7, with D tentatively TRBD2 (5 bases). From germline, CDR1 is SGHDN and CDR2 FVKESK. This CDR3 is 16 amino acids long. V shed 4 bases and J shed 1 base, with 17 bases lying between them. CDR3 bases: TGTGCCAGCAGCCCAGTAGGTGGACTCATGTCCTACGAGCAGTACTTC. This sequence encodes CASSPVGGLMSYEQYF.

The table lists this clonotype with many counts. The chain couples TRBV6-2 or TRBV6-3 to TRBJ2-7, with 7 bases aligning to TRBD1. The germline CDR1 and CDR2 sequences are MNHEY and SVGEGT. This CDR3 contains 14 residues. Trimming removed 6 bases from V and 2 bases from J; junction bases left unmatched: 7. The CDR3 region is CASSQRQGAYEQYV. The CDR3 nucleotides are TGTGCCAGCAGCCAGAGACAGGGAGCCTACGAGCAGTACGTC.

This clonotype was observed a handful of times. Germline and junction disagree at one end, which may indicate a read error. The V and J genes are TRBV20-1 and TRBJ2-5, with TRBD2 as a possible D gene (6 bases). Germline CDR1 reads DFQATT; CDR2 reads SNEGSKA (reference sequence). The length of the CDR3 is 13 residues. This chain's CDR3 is CSGRGTRQGTQYF. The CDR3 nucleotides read TGCAGTGGCCGCGGGACCAGGCAAGGGACCCAGTACTTC.

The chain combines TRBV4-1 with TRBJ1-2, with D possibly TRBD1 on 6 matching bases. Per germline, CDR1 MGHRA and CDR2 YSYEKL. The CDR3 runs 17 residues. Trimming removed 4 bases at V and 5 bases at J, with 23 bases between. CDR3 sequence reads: CASSLLTRGRGLYGYTF. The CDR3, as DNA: TGCGCCAGCAGCCTCCTCACTCGGGGCAGGGGTTTGTATGGCTACACCTTC.

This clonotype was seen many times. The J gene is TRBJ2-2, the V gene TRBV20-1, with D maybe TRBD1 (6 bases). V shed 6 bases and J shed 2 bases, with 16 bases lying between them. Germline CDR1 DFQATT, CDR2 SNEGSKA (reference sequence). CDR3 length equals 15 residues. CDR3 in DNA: TGCAGTGCAAGCGGACAGTTCCTAAACACCGGGGAGCTGTTTTTT. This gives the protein CSASGQFLNTGELFF.